This is a list of T cell receptor beta chains from one sample in a study of technical replicates of blood from a few donors. The table came from immunoSEQ multiplex PCR; TCRdb's copy has only in-frame clones and leaves some out. The sample lists about 81,000 clones; under 97% were seen once. Material for sequencing was T cells isolated from PBMCs. Receptor source: a human donor in good health. Both conserved end residues are part of each CDR3. A D gene is named only where the DNA matches it firmly. Size tells how often a clone was seen (once, few, many) or the class of an expanded clone, and some rows leave it out.

V	D	size	J	DNA	CDR3
TRBV27	.	once	TRBJ2-5	TGTGCCAGCAGTTTATCTCATCTAGAGCAAGAGACCCAGTACTTC	CASSLSHLEQETQYF
TRBV1	.	.	TRBJ2-1	TGCACCAGCAGCCAAGCTTTTCCCCCGACTAGCGGGAGGTCGGGTGAGCAGTTCTTC	CTSSQAFPPTSGRSGEQFF
TRBV9	TRBD2	once	TRBJ2-3	TGTGCCAGCAGCGTAGCTGTTTCTAGCGGCCCAGATACGCAGTATTTT	CASSVAVSSGPDTQYF
TRBV11-3	.	.	TRBJ2-3	TGTGCCAGCAGCTTAGATAATTGGGACTCTAGCACAGATACGCAGTATTTT	CASSLDNWDSSTDTQYF
TRBV7-9	.	few	TRBJ1-2	TGTGCCAGCAGCTTAGCACAGGCGAACTATGGCTACACCTTC	CASSLAQANYGYTF
TRBV13	TRBD2	.	TRBJ2-3	TGTGCCAGCAGCCTTTCGGGGCCCCTAGCGGGATTTTCAGATACGCAGTATTTT	CASSLSGPLAGFSDTQYF
TRBV5-1	.	.	TRBJ2-6	TGCGCCAGCAGCTTGGGACAGCACTCTGGGGCCAACGTCCTGACTTTC	CASSLGQHSGANVLTF
TRBV5-1	TRBD2	.	TRBJ2-5	TGCGCCAGCAGCTTGGTTCTAGCGGGAGGAGAGACCCAGTACTTC	CASSLVLAGGETQYF
TRBV27	.	.	TRBJ1-3	TGTGCCAGCAGTCCGGCCCCAGGGTTTGGAAACACCATATATTTT	CASSPAPGFGNTIYF
TRBV2	TRBD2	.	TRBJ2-2	TGTGCCAGCAGTGGGGCGGGAGCTCGGAACACCGGGGAGCTGTTTTTT	CASSGAGARNTGELFF
TRBV7-6	TRBD1	.	TRBJ2-5	TGTGCCAGCAGCTTAGCACAGGGGTTCCAAGAGACCCAGTACTTC	CASSLAQGFQETQYF
TRBV18	.	.	TRBJ1-1	TGTGCCAGCTCACCAACTACCACAGGTGGAAACACTGAAGCTTTCTTT	CASSPTTTGGNTEAFF
TRBV6-5	TRBD1	once	TRBJ2-7	TGTGCCAGCAGTTACTCCGGGACAGGGACGTACGAGCAGTACTTC	CASSYSGTGTYEQYF
TRBV5-1	.	.	TRBJ2-1	TGCGCCAGCAGTCCAGGACAGTTCTCCTACAATGAGCAGTTCTTC	CASSPGQFSYNEQFF
TRBV7-9	.	.	TRBJ1-3	TGTGCCAGCAGCTTACCAGGGTCTGGAAACACCATATATTTT	CASSLPGSGNTIYF
TRBV2	TRBD1	.	TRBJ1-2	TGTGCCAGCAGTGAAGGGACAGGGGGTCCCACTAACTATGGCTACACCTTC	CASSEGTGGPTNYGYTF
TRBV6-4	TRBD2	few	TRBJ2-5	TGTGCCAGCAGGCGGGGACAGATGGGACTAGCGGGAGAGGACCAAGAGACCCAGTACTTC	CASRRGQMGLAGEDQETQYF
TRBV11-2	.	.	TRBJ2-7	TGTGCCAGCAGCTTTTCTTTCGCGTCGCCCAACGAGCAGTACTTC	CASSFSFASPNEQYF
TRBV19	.	.	TRBJ1-1	TGTGCCAGTTCCCCCGGTGGGAGCACTGAAGCTTTCTTT	CASSPGGSTEAFF
TRBV27	.	.	TRBJ2-7	TGTGCCAGCAGTTGGACAGAATCCTACGAGCAGTACTTC	CASSWTESYEQYF
TRBV9	.	.	TRBJ2-3	TGTGCCAGCAGCGAGCACACAGATACGCAGTATTTT	CASSEHTDTQYF
TRBV5-1	.	.	TRBJ2-1	TGCGCCAGCAACCGAGACTACAATGAGCAGTTCTTC	CASNRDYNEQFF
TRBV5-4	TRBD1	.	TRBJ2-7	TGTGCCAGCCAAAACAGGGGGCGGGACGAGCAGTACTTC	CASQNRGRDEQYF
TRBV7-2	.	.	TRBJ1-2	TGTGCCAGCAGCTTAGCGCTGGCAGCGGATGGCTACACCTTC	CASSLALAADGYTF
TRBV19	TRBD2	once	TRBJ2-6	TGTGCCAGTAGGGCAGCGGGAGGGGCAGGGGCCAACGTCCTGACTTTC	CASRAAGGAGANVLTF
TRBV5-4	TRBD1	.	TRBJ1-2	TGTGCCAGCAGCCGACCTCAGGGGGCTAGAGGCTACACCTTC	CASSRPQGARGYTF
TRBV5-1	.	.	TRBJ2-7	TGCGCCAGCAGCTTGCCCGGGGGAGACGAGCAGTACTTC	CASSLPGGDEQYF
TRBV6-5	TRBD1	.	TRBJ2-7	TGTGCCAGCAGTTTGGGTCTTGGGACAGGATCCTACGAGCAGTACTTC	CASSLGLGTGSYEQYF
TRBV27	.	.	TRBJ2-7	TGTGCCAGCAGTAGGCCCGGGAGCCGGTTCCACGAGCAGTACTTC	CASSRPGSRFHEQYF
TRBV7-9	.	few	TRBJ1-1	TGTGCCAGCAGCCTATCCTACAGGGTCACTGAAGCTTTCTTT	CASSLSYRVTEAFF
TRBV18	.	.	TRBJ2-2	TGTGCCAGCTCTGATTTATGGGCAGAGACCGGGGAGCTGTTTTTT	CASSDLWAETGELFF
TRBV6-5	.	few	TRBJ1-1	TGTGCCAGCAGTTACGGGCAGGATGAAGCTTTCTTT	CASSYGQDEAFF
TRBV14	.	.	TRBJ2-7	TGTGCCAGCAGCCAAGGTATCAGCTCCTACGAGCAGTACTTC	CASSQGISSYEQYF
TRBV4-3	TRBD2	.	TRBJ2-1	TGCGCCAGCAGCCAAGAGTTAGCGGGAGAGAACTACAATGAGCAGTTCTTC	CASSQELAGENYNEQFF
TRBV4-1	TRBD1	.	TRBJ2-7	TGCGCCAGCAGCCAAGGGCTAGGACAGGGACTCTCCTACGAGCAGTACTTC	CASSQGLGQGLSYEQYF
TRBV30	.	.	TRBJ1-5	TGTGCCTGGATGGGAGGACAGCCCCAGCATTTT	CAWMGGQPQHF
TRBV25-1	.	.	TRBJ1-5	TGTGCCAGCAGTGAAAGGTGGACAGATAGCAATCAGCCCCAGCATTTT	CASSERWTDSNQPQHF
TRBV6-6	.	.	TRBJ2-1	TGTGCCAGCAGTTTTGGGAGTGCCTCCTACAATGAGCAGTTCTTC	CASSFGSASYNEQFF
TRBV21-1	.	.	TRBJ2-1	TGTGCCAGCAGCAAAGGGAACAGTAGCTCCTACAATGAGCAGTTCTTC	CASSKGNSSSYNEQFF
TRBV5-5	.	few	TRBJ2-5	TGTGCCAGCAGCTTGGCCTCATTGGAGGGAGAGACCCAGTACTTC	CASSLASLEGETQYF
TRBV6-5	.	.	TRBJ1-5	TGTGCCAGCAGCTATCGCCGCAATCAGCCCCAGCATTTT	CASSYRRNQPQHF
TRBV5-1	TRBD2	.	TRBJ2-2	TGCGCCAGCATACCAACTAGCGGCCGCGGGGAGCTGTTTTTT	CASIPTSGRGELFF
TRBV27	TRBD1	.	TRBJ2-7	TGTGCCAGCAGCTTTAGACCGGGACAGGGGGCTGGCGAGCAGTACTTC	CASSFRPGQGAGEQYF
TRBV19	TRBD1	.	TRBJ2-2	TGTGCCAGTAGTCCTGAGGACAGGGTGAGGACCGGGGAGCTGTTTTTT	CASSPEDRVRTGELFF
TRBV9	TRBD2	.	TRBJ2-1	TGTGCCAGCAGCGACCAACGTAGGCTAGCGGGGTACAATGAGCAGTTCTTC	CASSDQRRLAGYNEQFF
TRBV18	.	.	TRBJ2-3	TGTGCCAGCTCACCGGGAATAGCGAGCACAGATACGCAGTATTTT	CASSPGIASTDTQYF
TRBV7-3	TRBD1	.	TRBJ2-3	TGTGCCAGCAGCTTGGACAGGGGAAATACGCAGTATTTT	CASSLDRGNTQYF
TRBV5-4	.	.	TRBJ2-7	TGTGCCAGCAGCTCCCTACAGGGTCCCTACGAGCAGTACTTC	CASSSLQGPYEQYF
TRBV6-1	.	.	TRBJ2-7	TGTGCCAGCAGTGCGGGACAAACCTACGAGCAGTACTTC	CASSAGQTYEQYF
TRBV5-1	.	.	TRBJ1-2	TGCGCCAGCAGCTTGGGATCGGCGACAGAGGGCTACACCTTC	CASSLGSATEGYTF
TRBV9	.	.	TRBJ1-1	TGTGCCAGCAGCGTCACAGAGAACACTGAAGCTTTCTTT	CASSVTENTEAFF
TRBV9	.	.	TRBJ2-1	TGTGCCAGCAGGTCGTCCAACAGCTACAATGAGCAGTTCTTC	CASRSSNSYNEQFF